This is a list of T cell receptor beta chains from one sample in a study of control samples from healthy donors and cancer patients. Assay: immunoSEQ multiplex PCR; the TCRdb copy retains only in-frame clones and omits some. Of some 71,000 clones listed, 90% were seen once; the top ten hold around 1.2%. The sample consisted of PBMCs. These receptors were taken from a woman between 45 and 60 years old with colorectal cancer. CDR3s include the opening cysteine and the closing phenylalanine or tryptophan. A D gene is named only where the DNA matches it firmly. Clone size, where shown, is once, few, many, or a class for clones that have expanded.

size: few; J: TRBJ2-7; V: TRBV5-1; D: TRBD2; DNA: TGCGCCAGCAGCGCGGGGGGGGACTCCCCTGGGGAGCAGTACTTC; CDR3: CASSAGGDSPGEQYF
size: NA; J: TRBJ1-2; V: TRBV12-3/TRBV12-4; D: TRBD1; DNA: TGTGCCAGCAGTCTGACAGGGTTTGGCTACACCTTC; CDR3: CASSLTGFGYTF
size: NA; J: TRBJ2-2; V: TRBV5-1; D: TRBD1; DNA: TGCGCCAGCAGCTTAGATACAGGGGACGGGGAGCTGTTTTTT; CDR3: CASSLDTGDGELFF
size: once; J: TRBJ1-1; V: TRBV9; D: TRBD1; DNA: TGTGCCAGCAGCGTAGGAGGAGGGGACAGGGCAGGGGGAACTGAAGCTTTCTTT; CDR3: CASSVGGGDRAGGTEAFF
size: NA; J: TRBJ1-2; V: TRBV2; D: NA; DNA: TGTGCCAGCAGTTCACAGATCAACTATGGCTACACCTTC; CDR3: CASSSQINYGYTF
size: NA; J: TRBJ1-2; V: TRBV6-5; D: TRBD1; DNA: TGTGCCAGCACCACAACTGGACAGGGGCACTATGGCTACACCTTC; CDR3: CASTTTGQGHYGYTF
size: NA; J: TRBJ2-1; V: TRBV12-5; D: NA; DNA: TGTGCTAGTGGTACCATGGGAGGGGGCTACAATGAGCAGTTCTTC; CDR3: CASGTMGGGYNEQFF
size: NA; J: TRBJ2-7; V: TRBV29-1; D: NA; DNA: TGCAGCGCCCGCCGGGACTGGAGCGACGAGCAGTACTTC; CDR3: CSARRDWSDEQYF
size: NA; J: TRBJ2-5; V: TRBV14; D: NA; DNA: TGTGCCAGCAGCCAGAGGACAGCCACGTACCAAGAGACCCAGTACTTC; CDR3: CASSQRTATYQETQYF
size: NA; J: TRBJ2-5; V: TRBV19; D: TRBD2; DNA: TGTGCCAGTAGTGCGACTAGCGGGAGGGCCGGTGAGACCCAGTACTTC; CDR3: CASSATSGRAGETQYF
size: NA; J: TRBJ2-6; V: TRBV7-2; D: NA; DNA: TGTGCCAGCAGCTTATTGGCCGCTGGGGCCAACGTCCTGACTTTC; CDR3: CASSLLAAGANVLTF
size: NA; J: TRBJ2-2; V: TRBV5-1; D: TRBD1; DNA: TGCGCCAGCAGCTTGGGACAGGGAAACACCGGGGAGCTGTTTTTT; CDR3: CASSLGQGNTGELFF
size: NA; J: TRBJ1-1; V: TRBV2; D: NA; DNA: TGTGCCGGAGCTCACGGGAACACTGAAGCTTTCTTT; CDR3: CAGAHGNTEAFF
size: few; J: TRBJ2-1; V: TRBV7-3; D: TRBD2; DNA: TGTGCCAGCGCTAGCGGGGGGAACAATGAGCAGTTCTTC; CDR3: CASASGGNNEQFF
size: NA; J: TRBJ1-1; V: TRBV7-8; D: NA; DNA: TGTGCCAGCAGCTCCCAGGGGTTTCAAACTGAAGCTTTCTTT; CDR3: CASSSQGFQTEAFF
size: NA; J: TRBJ2-1; V: TRBV10-1; D: NA; DNA: TGCGCCAGCAGTGATGGGGGGATCAATGAGCAGTTCTTC; CDR3: CASSDGGINEQFF
size: NA; J: TRBJ2-3; V: TRBV11-3; D: TRBD2; DNA: TGTGCCAGCAGCTTTGGCGGGAGAAGCACAGATACGCAGTATTTT; CDR3: CASSFGGRSTDTQYF
size: NA; J: TRBJ1-2; V: TRBV3-1/TRBV3-2; D: NA; DNA: TGTGCCAGCAGTCTGCAGGGTCATGGCTACACCTTC; CDR3: CASSLQGHGYTF
size: NA; J: TRBJ1-1; V: TRBV19; D: NA; DNA: TGTGCCAGTAGGGACAACCTTAACACTGAAGCTTTCTTT; CDR3: CASRDNLNTEAFF
size: NA; J: TRBJ1-3; V: TRBV18; D: TRBD1; DNA: TGTGCCAGCTCACTCAGCCCGGGACAGGTCCGTAACTCTGGAAACACCATATATTTT; CDR3: CASSLSPGQVRNSGNTIYF
size: NA; J: TRBJ1-3; V: TRBV15; D: NA; DNA: TGTGCCACCAGGGACGGAGCACACTCTGGAAACACCATATATTTT; CDR3: CATRDGAHSGNTIYF
size: NA; J: TRBJ1-1; V: TRBV12-3/TRBV12-4; D: NA; DNA: TGTGCCAGCAGTTTCGGACCTGAAGCTTTCTTT; CDR3: CASSFGPEAFF
size: few; J: TRBJ2-3; V: TRBV27; D: TRBD2; DNA: TGTGCCAGCAGCAGAGCGGGATCTTTTGCGGATACGCAGTATTTT; CDR3: CASSRAGSFADTQYF
size: once; J: TRBJ2-3; V: TRBV12-5; D: NA; DNA: TGTGCTAGTGGCTCTCATCTCACAGATACGCAGTATTTT; CDR3: CASGSHLTDTQYF
size: NA; J: TRBJ1-2; V: TRBV5-1; D: TRBD1; DNA: TGCGCCAGCAGCTCAGGGGGCACAGCATCTAATGGCTACACCTTC; CDR3: CASSSGGTASNGYTF
size: few; J: TRBJ2-2; V: TRBV7-9; D: NA; DNA: TGTGCCAGCAGGCGGGACGGGAGTACCGGGGAGCTGTTTTTT; CDR3: CASRRDGSTGELFF
size: NA; J: TRBJ2-4; V: TRBV27; D: NA; DNA: TGTGCCAGCAGTCCGTTAACTTTACCCGAAATTCAGTACTTC; CDR3: CASSPLTLPEIQYF
size: NA; J: TRBJ2-7; V: TRBV27; D: TRBD1; DNA: TGTGCCAGCAGTTTCGTGGGACAGGGCAACGAGCAGTACTTC; CDR3: CASSFVGQGNEQYF